This TCR beta chain emerged from a study of T cells in Graves' hyperthyroidism and ophthalmopathy. RNA transcripts served as the template for amplifying TCR beta CDR3 regions. The TCR CDR3 first-round RT-PCR relied on the HTBI primer set. In TCRdb, the multiplex PCR reads were re-called with MiXCR into one record per CDR3 protein. The table includes some 300,000 distinct CDR3 sequences, approximately 13% detected once. The germline V gene has CDR1 MNHEY and CDR2 SMNVEV (reference sequence). The germline V and J ends were trimmed by 6 bases and 5 bases, with 17 bases remaining between them. The CDR3 consists of 15 residues. This clonotype has a count of ten or more.

Sequenced sample: blood. The sequence derives from a woman aged 40 to 50 with Graves' hyperthyroidism. The gene calls are TRBV27 and TRBJ2-1, with a possible D match to TRBD2 (6 bases). The CDR3 spells CASRQRGRSHNEQFF. DNA for the CDR3: TGTGCCAGCAGGCAACGTGGGAGGAGCCACAATGAGCAGTTCTTC.